This TCR beta chain was captured in a study of blood T cell repertoires in COVID-19. Study-level background: The cDNA or gDNA used as material had been derived from T cells, B-cell-depleted T cells, or PBMCs.

V was pared by 7 bases and J by 5 bases, with 5 bases of the junction left unmatched. The CDR3 loop spans 14 amino acids. Germline V CDR1 and CDR2: SNHLY, FYNNEI. Clones were read by immunoSEQ multiplex PCR, and TCRdb kept only the in-frame ones, dropping some. The sample lists just over 65,000 clones; just under 90% were seen once. The sample taken for sequencing was peripheral blood. The sequence was obtained from a man aged 55-75 years with acute or convalescent COVID-19. The rearrangement joins TRBV2 to TRBJ1-5, with 10 bases fitting TRBD1. Here the CDR3 DNA reads TGTGCCAGCAAAGCCGGGACAGGGGATCAGCCCCAGCATTTT. This sequence encodes CASKAGTGDQPQHF.